This T cell receptor (beta chain) came from a study of neoadjuvant nivolumab and ipilimumab in lung cancer. The table came from immunoSEQ multiplex PCR; TCRdb's copy has only in-frame clones and leaves some out. Of more than 25,000 clones listed, more than 75% are singletons. CDR1 is SGHDN and CDR2 is FVKESK in the germline V gene. V was cut by 7 bases and J by 6 bases, with 16 bases left in between. The CDR3 runs 14 residues. V gene TRBV14 combines with J gene TRBJ2-1; D gene unclear. The sample consisted of tumor tissue, taken after neoadjuvant nivolumab, alone or with ipilimumab, at or shortly before surgery. This TCR came from an adult with non-small cell lung cancer. CDR3 sequence (DNA): TGTGCCAGCAAAGGGTCTCGGGTGGTCAATGAGCAGTTCTTC. This encodes CASKGSRVVNEQFF.